This entry concerns a single TCR beta chain. What it binds is unknown. From germline, CDR1 is SQVTM and CDR2 ANQGSEA. This CDR3 has 14 residues. With V trimmed by 8 bases and J by 3 bases, 9 bases remained unmatched. The method was immunoSEQ multiplex PCR; TCRdb's version includes in-frame clones alone and lacks a portion of them. The sample lists over 2 million clones, 90% to 95% seen once, with 0.1% to 0.15% in the top ten. This sample was taken from a study of shared clonotypes between healthy human individuals. About the research overall: Donors had three CD4 naive, three CD4 memory, two CD8 naive and one CD8 memory plate apiece. Study conclusions and caveats: Among non-shared clonotypes, generation probabilities were lower than among those shared by all four donors. Generally, estimated richness proved larger in naive subsets than it did in memory subsets.

Source material: naive CD4+ T cells sorted from blood. Sample subset: CD45RA+ positively selected. The sequence was obtained from a young man in good health. The chain uses TRBV29-1 and TRBJ1-3; 8 bases match TRBD1. Here the CDR3 DNA reads TGCAGCATGACCCAGGGGGCCGGTGGAAACACCATATATTTT. Its protein product is CSMTQGAGGNTIYF.